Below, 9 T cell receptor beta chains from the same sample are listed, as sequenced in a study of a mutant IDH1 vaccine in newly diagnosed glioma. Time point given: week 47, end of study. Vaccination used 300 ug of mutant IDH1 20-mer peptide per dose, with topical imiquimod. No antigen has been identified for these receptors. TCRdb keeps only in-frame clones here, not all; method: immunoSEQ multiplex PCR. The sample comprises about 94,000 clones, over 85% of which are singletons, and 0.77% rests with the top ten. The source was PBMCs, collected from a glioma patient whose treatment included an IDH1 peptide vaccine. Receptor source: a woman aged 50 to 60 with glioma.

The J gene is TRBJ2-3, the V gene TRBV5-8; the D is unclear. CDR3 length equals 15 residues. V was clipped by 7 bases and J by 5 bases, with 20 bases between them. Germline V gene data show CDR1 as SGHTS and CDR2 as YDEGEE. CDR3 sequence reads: CASPPTAIQRDTQYF. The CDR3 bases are TGTGCCAGCCCCCCTACGGCTATTCAGAGAGATACGCAGTATTTT.

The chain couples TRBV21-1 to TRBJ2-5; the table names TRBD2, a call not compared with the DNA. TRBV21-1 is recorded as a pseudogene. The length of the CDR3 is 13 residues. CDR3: CASSSGGRETQYF. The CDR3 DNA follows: TGTGCCAGCAGCAGCGGGGGCCGGGAGACCCAGTACTTC.

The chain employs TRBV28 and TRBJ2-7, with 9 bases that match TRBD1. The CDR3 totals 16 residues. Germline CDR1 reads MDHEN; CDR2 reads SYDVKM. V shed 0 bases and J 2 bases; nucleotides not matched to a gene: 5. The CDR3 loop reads CASSLWGTGRPYEQYF. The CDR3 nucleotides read TGTGCCAGCAGTTTATGGGGGACAGGGAGACCCTACGAGCAGTACTTC. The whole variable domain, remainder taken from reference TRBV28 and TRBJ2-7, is DVKVTQSSRYLVKRTGEKVFLECVQDMDHENMFWYRQDPGLGLRLIYFSYDVKMKEKGDIPEGYSVSREKKERFSLILESASTNQTSMYLCASSLWGTGRPYEQYFGPGTRLTVT.

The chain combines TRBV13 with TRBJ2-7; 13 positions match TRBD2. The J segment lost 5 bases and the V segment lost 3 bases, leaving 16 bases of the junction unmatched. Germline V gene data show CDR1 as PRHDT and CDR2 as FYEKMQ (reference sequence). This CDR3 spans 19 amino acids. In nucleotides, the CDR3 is TGTGCCAGCAGCTTCTTTCCGGGGACTAGCGGGAAGAATGATCACGAGCAGTACTTC. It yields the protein CASSFFPGTSGKNDHEQYF. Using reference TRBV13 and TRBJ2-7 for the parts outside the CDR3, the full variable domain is AAGVIQSPRHLIKEKRETATLKCYPIPRHDTVYWYQQGPGQDPQFLISFYEKMQSDKGSIPDRFSAQQFSDYHSELNMSSLELGDSALYFCASSFFPGTSGKNDHEQYFGPGTRLTVT.

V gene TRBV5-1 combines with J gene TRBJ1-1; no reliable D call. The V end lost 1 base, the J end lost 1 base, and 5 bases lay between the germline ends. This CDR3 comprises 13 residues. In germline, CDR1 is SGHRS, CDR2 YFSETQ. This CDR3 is CASSLYRNTEAFF. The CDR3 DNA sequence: TGCGCCAGCAGCTTGTACAGGAACACTGAAGCTTTCTTT.

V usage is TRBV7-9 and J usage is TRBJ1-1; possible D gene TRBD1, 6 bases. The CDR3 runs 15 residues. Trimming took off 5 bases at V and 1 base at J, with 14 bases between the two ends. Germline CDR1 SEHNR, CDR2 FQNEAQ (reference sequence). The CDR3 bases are TGTGCCAGCAGCCCCCTCGGGGGGCAGAACACTGAAGCTTTCTTT. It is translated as CASSPLGGQNTEAFF. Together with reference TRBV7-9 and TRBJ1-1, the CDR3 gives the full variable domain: DTGVSQNPRHKITKRGQNVTFRCDPISEHNRLYWYRQTLGQGPEFLTYFQNEAQLEKSRLLSDRFSAERPKGSFSTLEIQRTEQGDSAMYLCASSPLGGQNTEAFFGQGTRLTVV.

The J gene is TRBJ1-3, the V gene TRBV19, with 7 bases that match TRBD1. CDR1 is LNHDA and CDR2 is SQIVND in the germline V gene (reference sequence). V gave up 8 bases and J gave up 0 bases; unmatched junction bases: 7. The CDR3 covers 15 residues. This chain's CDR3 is CASSPDRSSGNTIYF. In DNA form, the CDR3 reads TGTGCCAGTTCCCCGGACAGGAGCTCTGGAAACACCATATATTTT.

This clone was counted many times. The CDR3 bases are TGTGCCAGCAGCTGGCTCAGGGGAAGAACTAATGAAAAACTGTTTTTT. It is translated as CASSWLRGRTNEKLFF. The V and J genes are TRBV11-2 and TRBJ1-4; D perhaps matches TRBD1 (6 bases). Germline CDR1 is SGHAT and CDR2 is FQNNGV. V was clipped by 4 bases and J by 1 base, with 13 bases between them. The CDR3 spans 16 residues.

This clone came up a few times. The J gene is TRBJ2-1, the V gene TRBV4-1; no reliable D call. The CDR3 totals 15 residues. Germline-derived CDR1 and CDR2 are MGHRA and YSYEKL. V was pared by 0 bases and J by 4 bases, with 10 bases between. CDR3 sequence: CASSQEWQQYNEQFF. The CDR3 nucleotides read TGCGCCAGCAGCCAAGAGTGGCAGCAGTACAATGAGCAGTTCTTC.